Presented here are 28 T cell receptor beta chains from one specimen sequenced in a study of Graves' ophthalmopathy and Graves' hyperthyroidism. Amplification from RNA transcripts yielded the TCR beta CDR3 regions. Investigators did first-round RT-PCR with HTBI primers, then second-round multiplex PCR. TCRdb used MiXCR to reprocess the multiplex PCR reads, holding one entry per CDR3 protein. This sample has 650,000 to 900,000 distinct CDR3 sequences, with roughly 40% found just once. Sequenced sample: peripheral blood. All receptors come from an adult man with Graves' ophthalmopathy.

Notes on this clonotype: This may stem from a read error, because a much larger clone lies one nucleotide away. The chain couples TRBV7-9 to TRBJ2-7, with D tentatively TRBD1 (5 bases). CDR1 and CDR2 from the germline V gene are SEHNR and FQNEAQ (reference sequence). The CDR3 has 14 amino acids. V was shortened by 2 bases and J by 6 bases, with 14 bases between the two germline ends. CDR3 region: CASSLIGRVGEQYF. CDR3 nucleotide sequence: TGTGCCAGCAGCTTAATAGGCAGGGTCGGCGAGCAGTACTTC.

The V and J genes are TRBV19 and TRBJ1-1, with D unresolved. Germline V CDR1 and CDR2: LNHDA, SQIVND (reference sequence). The CDR3 has 14 residues. Trimming took off 1 base at V and 5 bases at J, with 11 bases between the two ends. CDR3 DNA: TGTGCCAGTAGTATAGGCAAGGTAAGGACTGAAGCTTTCTTT. It codes for CASSIGKVRTEAFF.

This clonotype was seen a handful of times. This may be a read error: a much more frequent sequence differs by one nucleotide. The V and J genes are TRBV11-2 and TRBJ2-5; D is uncertain. The CDR3 contains 12 residues. Trimming shortened V by 2 bases and J by 5 bases, and 6 bases separated the two germline ends. Germline CDR1 reads SGHAT; CDR2 reads FQNNGV. CDR3 nucleotides: TGTGCCAGCAGCTTAACCAGGGAGACCCAGTACTTC. Translation gives CASSLTRETQYF.

The chain links TRBV20-1 to TRBJ2-5, with TRBD2 matching 8 bases. With V trimmed by 3 bases and J by 4 bases, 4 bases remained unmatched. CDR1 is DFQATT, CDR2 SNEGSKA, per germline (reference sequence). CDR3 length: 13 residues. The CDR3 nucleotides are TGCAGTGCTAGCAAAGCGGGAGCAGAGACCCAGTACTTC. It is translated as CSASKAGAETQYF.

This clonotype was detected a few times. The gene calls are TRBV7-9 and TRBJ2-5; the D gene could be TRBD1 or TRBD2 (6 bases each). Germline loops: CDR1 SEHNR, CDR2 FQNEAQ (reference sequence). Trimming pared 0 bases from V and 2 bases from J, leaving 13 bases between. The CDR3 consists of 16 residues. CDR3 loop: CASSLAGRGLQETQYF. The CDR3 coding sequence is TGTGCCAGCAGCTTAGCCGGCAGGGGACTTCAAGAGACCCAGTACTTC.

Many counts were recorded for this clonotype. V is TRBV7-9 and J is TRBJ1-1; TRBD1 is a possible D gene (6 bases). CDR3 length equals 15 residues. Germline assignment: CDR1 SEHNR and CDR2 FQNEAQ (reference sequence). V lost 6 bases and J lost 0, with 14 bases in between. The CDR3: CASSVRDTLNTEAFF. The CDR3 region has the DNA TGTGCCAGCAGTGTCCGGGACACCCTGAACACTGAAGCTTTCTTT.

At least ten counts were recorded for this clonotype. The chain links TRBV5-5 to TRBJ1-6, with D uncertain. CDR1 and CDR2 from the germline V gene are SGHKS and YYEKEE (reference sequence). The CDR3 is 14 residues long. V lost 0 bases and J 0 bases, leaving 1 base between the germline ends. Written as DNA, the CDR3 is TGTGCCAGCAGCTTGGTCTCCTATAATTCACCCCTCCACTTT. Translating it yields CASSLVSYNSPLHF.

This clonotype has at least ten counts. The V gene is TRBV25-1, the J gene TRBJ2-7, with no clear D. Germline-derived CDR1 and CDR2 are MGHDK and SYGVNS. The V end was cut by 4 bases, the J end by 0 bases, with 7 bases between. This CDR3 spans 13 amino acids. CDR3 sequence reads: CASSGRSSYEQYF. The DNA for the CDR3 is TGTGCCAGCAGTGGACGGAGCTCCTACGAGCAGTACTTC.

Comment on this clonotype: The junction differs from germline at one of its ends, possibly a read error. The chain carries TRBV10-3 and TRBJ1-6; tentatively, D is TRBD1 (6 bases). This CDR3 has 15 amino acids. Germline V lookup: CDR1 ENHRY, CDR2 SYGVKD. The CDR3 region has the DNA TGTGCCAGCAGTTACTTGATACAGGGAGGCCCACCCCTCCACTTT. Translating gives CASSYLIQGGPPLHF.

The sample holds many counts of this clonotype. The chain couples TRBV4-2 to TRBJ2-2, with D uncertain. CDR1 is LGHNA, CDR2 YNFKEQ, per germline. V lost 6 bases and J lost 7, with 9 bases in between. This CDR3 comprises 12 residues. The CDR3 DNA reads TGTGCCAGCAGACCGGTCGACGGGGAGCTGTTTTTT. Protein: CASRPVDGELFF.

The rearrangement uses TRBV29-1 and TRBJ1-1, with D unclear. The V end lost 2 bases, the J end lost 0 bases, and 13 bases lay between the germline ends. The CDR3 length is 15 residues. The V gene's germline CDR1 is SQVTM and CDR2 ANQGSEA. The CDR3, as DNA: TGCAGCGTTGAAAATTGGGTAGGGATGAACACTGAAGCTTTCTTT. This translates into CSVENWVGMNTEAFF.

The J gene is TRBJ1-2, the V gene TRBV13; possibly TRBD1 for D (5 bases). Trimming left V 5 bases short and J 3 bases short, with 22 bases between. The CDR3 is 17 amino acids. CDR1 and CDR2 from the germline V gene are PRHDT and FYEKMQ (reference sequence). CDR3 protein: CASSHQKAGPSYYGYTF. In nucleotides, the CDR3 is TGTGCCAGCAGCCATCAGAAGGCAGGGCCTAGTTACTATGGCTACACCTTC.

CDR3 in amino acids: CASRSLERNTGELFF. The CDR3, as DNA: TGTGCCAGCCGTTCACTCGAACGGAACACCGGGGAGCTGTTTTTT. The V gene is TRBV25-1, the J gene TRBJ2-2, with no clear D. The CDR3 sequence is 15 residues long. Trimming shortened V by 8 bases and J by 1 base, and 14 bases separated the two germline ends. The germline CDR1 and CDR2 sequences are MGHDK and SYGVNS.

This clonotype was picked up a small number of times. The V and J genes are TRBV5-4 and TRBJ2-7; TRBD2 matches at 13 bases. Germline CDR1 SGHNT, CDR2 YYREEE (reference sequence). V lost 0 bases, J lost 2 bases, and 2 bases stayed unmatched. This CDR3 spans 16 amino acids. The CDR3 DNA reads TGTGCCAGCAGCTTGGCTGGGACTAGCGGGACCTACGAGCAGTACTTC. Protein: CASSLAGTSGTYEQYF.

The rearrangement links TRBV20-1 to TRBJ2-7; D call uncertain. This CDR3 is built from 18 residues. CDR1 is DFQATT, CDR2 SNEGSKA, per germline (reference sequence). Trimming removed 2 bases at V and 3 bases at J, with 26 bases between. CDR3 amino acids: CSARLATIRTQTYYEQYF. DNA for the CDR3: TGCAGTGCTAGATTGGCAACTATCAGGACCCAGACTTACTACGAGCAGTACTTC.

Details on this clonotype: Being one base from a much bigger clone, this may be a read error. The final CDR3 position lacks the conserved phenylalanine or tryptophan, pointing to a likely read error. This chain links TRBV20-1 with TRBJ1-1; D is perhaps TRBD1 (6 bases). Germline V gene data show CDR1 as DFQATT and CDR2 as SNEGSKA (reference sequence). The CDR3 extends over 14 amino acids. Trimming removed 8 bases at V and 0 bases at J, with 16 bases between. CDR3 amino acids: CSPHPDSMNTEAFI. CDR3 nucleotide sequence: TGCAGTCCCCACCCGGACAGCATGAACACTGAAGCTTTCATT.

J is TRBJ2-5 and V is TRBV24-1; 8 bases are shared with TRBD1. The CDR3 sequence is 16 residues long. Trimming took 3 bases from V and 5 from J; bases not matched to a gene: 10. From germline, CDR1 is KGHDR and CDR2 SFDVKD. The CDR3 loop reads CATSDTLQGEVETQYF. CDR3 DNA sequence: TGTGCCACCAGTGATACCCTACAGGGGGAAGTGGAGACCCAGTACTTC.

J is TRBJ2-5 and V is TRBV29-1; 8 bases match TRBD1. V trimming: 6 bases; J trimming: 4 bases; junction bases outside the gene matches: 4. The CDR3 has 12 amino acids. The germline gives CDR1 SQVTM, CDR2 ANQGSEA. The CDR3 reads CSVDDRGETQYF. For the CDR3, the DNA is TGCAGCGTCGATGACAGGGGAGAGACCCAGTACTTC.

The chain is built from TRBV6-4 and TRBJ1-5; TRBD1 aligns across 7 bases. Germline-derived CDR1 and CDR2 are MRHNA and SNTAGT. The CDR3 totals 14 residues. Unmatched junction bases numbered 6, after V lost 7 bases and J lost 3 bases. The CDR3: CASIGTETNQPQHF. DNA of the CDR3: TGTGCCAGCATAGGGACAGAGACCAATCAGCCCCAGCATTTT.

A word on this clonotype: This may stem from a read error, because a much larger clone lies one nucleotide away. The V and J genes are TRBV7-2 and TRBJ1-2, with 7 nucleotides matching TRBD1. CDR3 length: 15 amino acids. The germline CDR1 and CDR2 sequences are SGHTA and FQGNSA. Here the CDR3 reads CASSLERGLDYGYAF. The CDR3 bases are TGTGCCAGCAGCTTAGAAAGGGGGCTGGACTATGGCTACGCCTTC.

This clonotype was found a few times. This chain uses TRBV6-2 or TRBV6-3 with TRBJ1-6, with 7 nucleotides matching TRBD1. The CDR3 has 17 amino acids. Germline CDR1 is MNHEY and CDR2 is SVGEGT. J was trimmed by 8 bases and V by 0 bases; bases with no gene match: 10. CDR3 nucleotide sequence: TGTGCCAGCAGTTACTCGCCTCCGGGACAGATCGATTCACCCCTCCACTTT. Translating it yields CASSYSPPGQIDSPLHF.

This clonotype was recorded once. Possible read error: a much larger clone is one base away. This chain connects TRBV10-3 to TRBJ1-3; no firm D call. Deletions cut 10 bases from V and 5 bases from J, with 15 bases between. The CDR3 length is 13 residues. The germline V gene encodes CDR1 ENHRY and CDR2 SYGVKD. The CDR3 DNA reads TGTGCCAGCAGCTTGGGTTCACGAAACACCATATATTTT. Translation: CASSLGSRNTIYF.

This chain uses TRBV25-1 with TRBJ2-2; weak D call: TRBD1 (6 bases). The germline V and J ends were trimmed by 6 bases and 1 base, with 12 bases remaining between them. The length of the CDR3 is 15 residues. The germline V gene encodes CDR1 MGHDK and CDR2 SYGVNS. This CDR3 reads CASSPRGRNTGELFF. Here the CDR3 DNA reads TGTGCCAGCAGCCCCAGGGGCCGGAACACCGGGGAGCTGTTTTTT.

Regarding this clonotype: At one boundary the junction diverges from the germline segment, which might be a read error. J is TRBJ2-7 and V is TRBV7-9; D not resolved. Germline CDR1 SEHNR, CDR2 FQNEAQ (reference sequence). The CDR3 has 11 amino acids. The chain's CDR3 is CASSFGYGQYF. CDR3 sequence (DNA): TGTGCCAGCAGCTTTGGCTACGGGCAGTACTTC.

V and J are TRBV29-1 and TRBJ2-7; 10 nucleotides line up with TRBD1. J lost 7 bases, V lost 2 bases, and 11 bases had no gene match. This CDR3 has 15 amino acids. CDR1 SQVTM and CDR2 ANQGSEA come from the germline V gene. Here the CDR3 DNA reads TGCAGCGTTGAACCCGAGACAGGGGGCTTCCAAGAGCAGTACTTC. It codes for CSVEPETGGFQEQYF.

The rearrangement joins TRBV7-9 to TRBJ2-3; D unclear. The length of the CDR3 is 15 residues. V was clipped by 3 bases and J by 6 bases, with 16 bases between them. The germline CDR1 and CDR2 sequences are SEHNR and FQNEAQ (reference sequence). The CDR3 here is CASSFESAVDDTQYF. As DNA, the CDR3 is TGTGCCAGCAGCTTTGAGAGCGCGGTTGACGATACGCAGTATTTT.

This clonotype occurred a few times. V is TRBV14 and J is TRBJ1-3, with D possibly TRBD1 on 6 matching bases. CDR1 is SGHDN, CDR2 FVKESK, per germline. V lost 3 bases and J lost 0, with 15 bases in between. This CDR3 region has 17 residues. CDR3 coding DNA: TGTGCCAGCAGCCAGCGGACCGGACAGTCCTCTGGAAACACCATATATTTT. It specifies CASSQRTGQSSGNTIYF.

This clonotype was counted only a few times. J is TRBJ2-5 and V is TRBV9; D uncertain. This CDR3 region has 15 residues. CDR1 and CDR2 from the germline V gene are SGDLS and YYNGEE. Trimming stripped 4 bases from V and 0 bases from J, with 13 bases between. The CDR3 DNA is TGTGCCAGCAGCCGATTTTTTTCGTACCAAGAGACCCAGTACTTC. Protein sequence: CASSRFFSYQETQYF.